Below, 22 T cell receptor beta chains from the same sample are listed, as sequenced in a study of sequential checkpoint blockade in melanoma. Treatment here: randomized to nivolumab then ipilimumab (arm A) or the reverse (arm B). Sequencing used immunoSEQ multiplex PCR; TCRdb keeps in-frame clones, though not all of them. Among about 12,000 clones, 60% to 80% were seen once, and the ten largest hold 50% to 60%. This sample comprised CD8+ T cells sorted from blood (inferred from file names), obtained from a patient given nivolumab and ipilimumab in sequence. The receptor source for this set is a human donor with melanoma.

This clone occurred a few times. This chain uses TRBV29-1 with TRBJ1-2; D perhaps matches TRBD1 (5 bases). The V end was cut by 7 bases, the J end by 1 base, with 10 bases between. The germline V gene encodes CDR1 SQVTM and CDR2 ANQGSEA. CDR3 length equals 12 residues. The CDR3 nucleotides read TGCAGCGGGGGGGTATTTAACTATGGCTACACCTTC. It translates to CSGGVFNYGYTF.

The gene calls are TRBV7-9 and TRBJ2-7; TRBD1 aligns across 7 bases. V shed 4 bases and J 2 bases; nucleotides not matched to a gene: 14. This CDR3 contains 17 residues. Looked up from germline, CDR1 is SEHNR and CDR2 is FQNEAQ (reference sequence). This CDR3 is CASSSNRGTVATYEQYF. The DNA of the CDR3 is TGTGCCAGCAGCTCCAATCGAGGGACAGTGGCTACCTACGAGCAGTACTTC.

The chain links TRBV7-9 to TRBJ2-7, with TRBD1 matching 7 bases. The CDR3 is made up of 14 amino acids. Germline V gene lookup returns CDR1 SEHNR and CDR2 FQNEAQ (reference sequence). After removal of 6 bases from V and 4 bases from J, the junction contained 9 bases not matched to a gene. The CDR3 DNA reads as TGTGCCAGCAGTTCCGGGGACAGTGAATACGAGCAGTACTTC. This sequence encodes CASSSGDSEYEQYF.

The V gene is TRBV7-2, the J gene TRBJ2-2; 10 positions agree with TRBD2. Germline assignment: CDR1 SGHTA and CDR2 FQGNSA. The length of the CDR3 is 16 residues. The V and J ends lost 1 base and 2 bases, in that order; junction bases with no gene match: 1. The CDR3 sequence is CASSLERGGNTGELFF. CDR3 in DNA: TGTGCCAGCAGCTTAGAGCGGGGGGGAAACACCGGGGAGCTGTTTTTT.

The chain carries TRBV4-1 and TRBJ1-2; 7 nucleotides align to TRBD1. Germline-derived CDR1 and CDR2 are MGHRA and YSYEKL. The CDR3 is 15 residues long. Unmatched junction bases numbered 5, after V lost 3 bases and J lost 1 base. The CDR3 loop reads CASSQRDRHNYGYTF. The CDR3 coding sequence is TGCGCCAGCAGCCAGAGGGACAGACATAACTATGGCTACACCTTC.

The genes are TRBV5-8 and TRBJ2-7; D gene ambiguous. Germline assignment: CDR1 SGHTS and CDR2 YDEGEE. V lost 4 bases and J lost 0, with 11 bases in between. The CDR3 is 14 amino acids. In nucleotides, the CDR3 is TGTGCCAGCAGCAAAAACACGAACTCCTACGAGCAGTACTTC. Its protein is CASSKNTNSYEQYF. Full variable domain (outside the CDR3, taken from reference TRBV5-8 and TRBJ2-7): EAGVTQSPTHLIKTRGQQATLRCSPISGHTSVYWYQQALGLGLQFLLWYDEGEERNRGNFPPRFSGRQFPNYSSELNVNALELEDSALYLCASSKNTNSYEQYFGPGTRLTVT.

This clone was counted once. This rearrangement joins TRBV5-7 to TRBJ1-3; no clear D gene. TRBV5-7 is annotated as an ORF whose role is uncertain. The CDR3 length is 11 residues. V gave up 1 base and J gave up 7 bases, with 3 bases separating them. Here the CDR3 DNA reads TGTGCCAGCAGCTTGCTCAACACCATATATTTT. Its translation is CASSLLNTIYF.

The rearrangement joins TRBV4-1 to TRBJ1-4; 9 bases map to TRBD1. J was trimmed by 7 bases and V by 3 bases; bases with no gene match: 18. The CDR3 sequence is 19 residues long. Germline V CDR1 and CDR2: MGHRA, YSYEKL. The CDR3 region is CASSHGTGTGKGGSEKLFF. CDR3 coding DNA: TGCGCCAGCAGCCACGGAACCGGGACAGGGAAGGGGGGTAGTGAAAAACTGTTTTTT.

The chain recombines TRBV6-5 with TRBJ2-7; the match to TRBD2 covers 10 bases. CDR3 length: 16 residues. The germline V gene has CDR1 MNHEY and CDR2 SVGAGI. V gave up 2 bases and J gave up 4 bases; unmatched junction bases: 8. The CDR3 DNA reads TGTGCCAGCAGTTACGGAGTTAGCGGGAGGCTATACGAGCAGTACTTC. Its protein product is CASSYGVSGRLYEQYF.

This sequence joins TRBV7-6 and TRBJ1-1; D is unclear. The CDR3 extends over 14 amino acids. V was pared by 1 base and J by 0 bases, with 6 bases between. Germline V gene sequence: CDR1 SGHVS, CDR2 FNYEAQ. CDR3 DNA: TGTGCCAGCAGCTTAGACATCATGAACACTGAAGCTTTCTTT. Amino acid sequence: CASSLDIMNTEAFF.

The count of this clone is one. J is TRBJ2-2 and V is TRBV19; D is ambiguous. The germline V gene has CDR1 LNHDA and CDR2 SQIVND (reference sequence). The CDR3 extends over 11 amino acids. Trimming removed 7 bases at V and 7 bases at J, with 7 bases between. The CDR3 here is CASISGGELFF. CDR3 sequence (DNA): TGTGCCAGTATCTCCGGCGGGGAGCTGTTTTTT. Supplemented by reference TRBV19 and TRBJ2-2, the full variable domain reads DGGITQSPKYLFRKEGQNVTLSCEQNLNHDAMYWYRQDPGQGLRLIYYSQIVNDFQKGDIAEGYSVSREKKESFPLTVTSAQKNPTAFYLCASISGGELFFGEGSRLTVL.

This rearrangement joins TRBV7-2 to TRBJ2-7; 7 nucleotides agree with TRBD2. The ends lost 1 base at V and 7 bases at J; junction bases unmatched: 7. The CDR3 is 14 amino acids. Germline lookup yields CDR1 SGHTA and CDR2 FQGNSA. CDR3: CASSLEGSGWEQYF. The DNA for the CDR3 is TGTGCCAGCAGCTTAGAAGGTAGCGGGTGGGAGCAGTACTTC.

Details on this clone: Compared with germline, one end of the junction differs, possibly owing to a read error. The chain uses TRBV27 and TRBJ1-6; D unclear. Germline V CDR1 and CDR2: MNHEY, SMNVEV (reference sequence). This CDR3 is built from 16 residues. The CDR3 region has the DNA TGTGCCAGCAGTTTATTGGGTAGCTCCTATAATCCACCCCTCCACTTT. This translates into CASSLLGSSYNPPLHF.

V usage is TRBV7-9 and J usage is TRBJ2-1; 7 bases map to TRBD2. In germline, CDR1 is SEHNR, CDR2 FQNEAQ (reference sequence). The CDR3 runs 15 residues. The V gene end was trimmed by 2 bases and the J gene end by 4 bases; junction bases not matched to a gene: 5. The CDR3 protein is CASSLNLAEYNEQFF. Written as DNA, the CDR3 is TGTGCCAGCAGCTTAAACCTAGCGGAGTACAATGAGCAGTTCTTC.

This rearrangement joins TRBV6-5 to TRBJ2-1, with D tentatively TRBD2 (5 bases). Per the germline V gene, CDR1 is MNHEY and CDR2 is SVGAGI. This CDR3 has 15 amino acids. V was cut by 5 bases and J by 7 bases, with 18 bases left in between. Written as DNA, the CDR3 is TGTGCCAGCAGTCCCCCTCGGGGAATGAGGAATGAGCAGTTCTTC. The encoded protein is CASSPPRGMRNEQFF.

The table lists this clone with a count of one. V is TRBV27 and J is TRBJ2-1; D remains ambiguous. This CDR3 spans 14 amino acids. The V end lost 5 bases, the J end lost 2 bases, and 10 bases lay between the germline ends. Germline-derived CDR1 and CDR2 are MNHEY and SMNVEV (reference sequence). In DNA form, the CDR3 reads TGTGCCAGCAGTCTGGGCAGCCCCTACAATGAGCAGTTCTTC. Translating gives CASSLGSPYNEQFF.

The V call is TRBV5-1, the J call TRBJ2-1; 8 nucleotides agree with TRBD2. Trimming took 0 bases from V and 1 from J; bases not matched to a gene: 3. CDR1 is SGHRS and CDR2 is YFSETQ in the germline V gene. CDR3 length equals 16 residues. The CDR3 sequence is CASSLGIAGSYNEQFF. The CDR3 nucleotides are TGCGCCAGCAGCTTGGGGATAGCGGGATCCTACAATGAGCAGTTCTTC.

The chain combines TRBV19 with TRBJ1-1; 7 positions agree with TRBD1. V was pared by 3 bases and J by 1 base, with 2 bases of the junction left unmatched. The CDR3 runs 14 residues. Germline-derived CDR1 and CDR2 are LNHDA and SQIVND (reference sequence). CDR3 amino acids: CASSIRQGNTEAFF. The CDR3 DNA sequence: TGTGCCAGTAGTATTAGACAGGGGAACACTGAAGCTTTCTTT.

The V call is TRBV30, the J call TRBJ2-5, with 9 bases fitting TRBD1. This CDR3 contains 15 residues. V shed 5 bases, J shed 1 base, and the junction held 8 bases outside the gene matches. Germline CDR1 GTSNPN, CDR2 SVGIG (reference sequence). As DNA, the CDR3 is TGTGCCTGGGCGACGGACAGGGGTGGCCAAGAGACCCAGTACTTC. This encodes CAWATDRGGQETQYF.

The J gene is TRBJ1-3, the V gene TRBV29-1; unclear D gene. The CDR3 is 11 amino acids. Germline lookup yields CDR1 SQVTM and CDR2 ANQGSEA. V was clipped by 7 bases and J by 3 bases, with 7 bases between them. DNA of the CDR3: TGCAGCGGCCGCGGTGGAAACACCATATATTTT. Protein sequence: CSGRGGNTIYF.

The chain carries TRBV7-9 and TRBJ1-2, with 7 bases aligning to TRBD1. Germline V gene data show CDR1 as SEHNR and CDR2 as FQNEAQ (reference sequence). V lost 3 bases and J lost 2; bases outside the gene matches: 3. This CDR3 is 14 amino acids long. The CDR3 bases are TGTGCCAGCAGCTTGCAGGGGGGAAACTATGGCTACACCTTC. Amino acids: CASSLQGGNYGYTF.

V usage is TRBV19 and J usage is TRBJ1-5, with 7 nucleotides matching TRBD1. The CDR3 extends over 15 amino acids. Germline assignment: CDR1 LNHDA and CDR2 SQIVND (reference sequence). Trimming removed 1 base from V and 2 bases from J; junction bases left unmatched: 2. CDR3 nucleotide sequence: TGTGCCAGTAGTATAGGAGGGACAGGCAATCAGCCCCAGCATTTT. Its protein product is CASSIGGTGNQPQHF.